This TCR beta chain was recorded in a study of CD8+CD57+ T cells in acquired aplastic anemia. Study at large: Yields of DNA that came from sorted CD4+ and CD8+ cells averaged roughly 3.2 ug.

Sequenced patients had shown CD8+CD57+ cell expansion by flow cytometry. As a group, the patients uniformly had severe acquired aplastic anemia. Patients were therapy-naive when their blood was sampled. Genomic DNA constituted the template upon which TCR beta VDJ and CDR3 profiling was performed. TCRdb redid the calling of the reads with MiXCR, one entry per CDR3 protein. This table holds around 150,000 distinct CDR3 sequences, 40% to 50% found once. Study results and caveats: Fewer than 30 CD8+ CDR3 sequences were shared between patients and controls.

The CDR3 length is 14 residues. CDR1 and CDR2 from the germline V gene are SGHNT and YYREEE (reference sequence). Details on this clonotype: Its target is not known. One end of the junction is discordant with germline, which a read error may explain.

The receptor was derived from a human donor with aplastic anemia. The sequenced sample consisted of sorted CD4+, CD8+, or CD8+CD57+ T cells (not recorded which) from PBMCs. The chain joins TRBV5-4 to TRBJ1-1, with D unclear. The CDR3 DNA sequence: TGTGCCAGCAGCCTACAGCGTACGAACACTGAAGCTTTTTTT. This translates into CASSLQRTNTEAFF.